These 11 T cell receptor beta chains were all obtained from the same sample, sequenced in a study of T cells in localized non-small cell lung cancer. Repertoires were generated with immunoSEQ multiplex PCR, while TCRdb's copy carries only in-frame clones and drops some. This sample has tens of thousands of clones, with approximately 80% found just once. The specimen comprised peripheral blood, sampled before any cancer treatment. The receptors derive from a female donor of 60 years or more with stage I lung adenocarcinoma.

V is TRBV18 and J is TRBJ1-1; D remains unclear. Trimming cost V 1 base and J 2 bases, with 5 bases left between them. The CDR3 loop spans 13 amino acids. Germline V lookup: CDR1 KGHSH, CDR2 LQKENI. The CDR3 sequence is CASSPQINTEAFF. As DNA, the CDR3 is TGTGCCAGCTCACCACAGATAAACACTGAAGCTTTCTTT.

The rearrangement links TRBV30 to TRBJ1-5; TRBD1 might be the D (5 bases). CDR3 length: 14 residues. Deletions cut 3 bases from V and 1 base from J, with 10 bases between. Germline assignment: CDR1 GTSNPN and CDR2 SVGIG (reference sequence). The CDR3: CAWRDAGSNQPQHF. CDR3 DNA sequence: TGTGCCTGGAGGGACGCAGGGAGCAATCAGCCCCAGCATTTT.

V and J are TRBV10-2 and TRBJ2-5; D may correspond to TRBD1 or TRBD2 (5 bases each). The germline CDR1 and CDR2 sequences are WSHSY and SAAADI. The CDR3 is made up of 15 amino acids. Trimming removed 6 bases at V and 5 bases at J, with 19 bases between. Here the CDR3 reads CASRGVGAGTETQYF. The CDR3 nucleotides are TGCGCCAGCAGAGGGGTCGGGGCAGGGACCGAGACCCAGTACTTC.

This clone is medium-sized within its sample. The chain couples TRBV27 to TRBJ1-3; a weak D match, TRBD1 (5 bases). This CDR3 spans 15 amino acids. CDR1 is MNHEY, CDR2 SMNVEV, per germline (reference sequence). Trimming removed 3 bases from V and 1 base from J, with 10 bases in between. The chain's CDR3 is CASSFGSGSGNTIYF. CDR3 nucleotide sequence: TGTGCCAGCAGTTTCGGGTCAGGGTCTGGAAACACCATATATTTT.

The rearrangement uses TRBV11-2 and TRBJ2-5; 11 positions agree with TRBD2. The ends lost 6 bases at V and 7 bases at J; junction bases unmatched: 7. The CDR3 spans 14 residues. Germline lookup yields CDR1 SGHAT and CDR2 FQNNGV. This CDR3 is CASSSGGAFGTQYF. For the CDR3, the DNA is TGTGCCAGCAGTAGCGGGGGGGCTTTCGGGACCCAGTACTTC. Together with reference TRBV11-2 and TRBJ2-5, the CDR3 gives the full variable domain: EAGVAQSPRYKIIEKRQSVAFWCNPISGHATLYWYQQILGQGPKLLIQFQNNGVVDDSQLPKDRFSAERLKGVDSTLKIQPAKLEDSAVYLCASSSGGAFGTQYFGPGTRLLVL.

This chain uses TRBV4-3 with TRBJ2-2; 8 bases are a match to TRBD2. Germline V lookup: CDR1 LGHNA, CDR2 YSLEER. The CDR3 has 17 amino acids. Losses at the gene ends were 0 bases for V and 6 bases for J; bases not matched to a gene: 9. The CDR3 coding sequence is TGCGCCAGCAGCCAAGACCCCGGGACTAGGCTCGCCGGGGAGCTGTTTTTT. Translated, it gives CASSQDPGTRLAGELFF.

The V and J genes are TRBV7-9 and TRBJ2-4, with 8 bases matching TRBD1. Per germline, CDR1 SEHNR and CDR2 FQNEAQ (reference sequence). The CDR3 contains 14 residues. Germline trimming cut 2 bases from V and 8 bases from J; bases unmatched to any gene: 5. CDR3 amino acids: CASSLLQGVDIQYF. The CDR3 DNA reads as TGTGCCAGCAGCTTACTACAGGGGGTTGACATTCAGTACTTC.

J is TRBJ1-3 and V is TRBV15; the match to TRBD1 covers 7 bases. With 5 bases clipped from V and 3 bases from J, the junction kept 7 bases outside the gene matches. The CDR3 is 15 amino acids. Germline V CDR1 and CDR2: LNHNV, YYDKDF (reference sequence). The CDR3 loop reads CATSRGGPGGNTIYF. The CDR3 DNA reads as TGTGCCACCAGCCGAGGGGGCCCGGGTGGAAACACCATATATTTT.

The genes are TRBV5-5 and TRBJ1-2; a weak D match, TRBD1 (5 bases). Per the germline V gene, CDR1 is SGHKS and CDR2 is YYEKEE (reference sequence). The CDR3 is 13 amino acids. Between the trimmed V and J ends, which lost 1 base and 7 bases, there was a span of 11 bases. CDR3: CASSLLEQGGYTF. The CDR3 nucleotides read TGTGCCAGCAGCTTGTTGGAGCAGGGTGGCTACACCTTC.

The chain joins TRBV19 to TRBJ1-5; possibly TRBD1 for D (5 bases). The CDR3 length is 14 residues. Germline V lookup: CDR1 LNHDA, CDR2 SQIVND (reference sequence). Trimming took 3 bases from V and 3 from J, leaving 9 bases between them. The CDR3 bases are TGTGCCAGTAGTATTACAGGATCCAATCAGCCCCAGCATTTT. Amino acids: CASSITGSNQPQHF.

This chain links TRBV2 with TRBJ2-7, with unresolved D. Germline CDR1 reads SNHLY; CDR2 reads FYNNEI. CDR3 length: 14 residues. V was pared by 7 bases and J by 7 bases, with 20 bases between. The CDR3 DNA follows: TGTGCCAGCACACTTGGCGTCTATTCGTGGGAGCAGTACTTC. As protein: CASTLGVYSWEQYF.